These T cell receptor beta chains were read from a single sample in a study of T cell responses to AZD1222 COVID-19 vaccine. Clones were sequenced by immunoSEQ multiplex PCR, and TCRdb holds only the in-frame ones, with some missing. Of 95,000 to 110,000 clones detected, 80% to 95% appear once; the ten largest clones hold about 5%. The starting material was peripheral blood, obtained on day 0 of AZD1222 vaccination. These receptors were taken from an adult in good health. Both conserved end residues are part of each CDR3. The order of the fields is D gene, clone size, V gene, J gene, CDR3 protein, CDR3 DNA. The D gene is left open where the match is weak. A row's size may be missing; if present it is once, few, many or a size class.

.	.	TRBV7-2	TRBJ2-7	CASSFPTAAGRLEQYF	TGTGCCAGCAGCTTCCCGACAGCCGCGGGTAGGCTCGAGCAGTACTTC
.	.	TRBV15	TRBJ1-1	CATRVGAMNTEAFF	TGTGCCACCAGGGTAGGGGCGATGAACACTGAAGCTTTCTTT
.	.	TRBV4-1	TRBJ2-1	CASSLPFNEQFF	TGCGCCAGCAGCCTCCCATTTAATGAGCAGTTCTTC
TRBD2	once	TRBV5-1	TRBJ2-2	CASSLGPGLAVPGELFF	TGCGCCAGCAGCTTGGGACCGGGACTAGCGGTTCCCGGGGAGCTGTTTTTT
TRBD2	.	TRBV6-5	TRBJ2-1	CASNVAGPVNEQFF	TGTGCCAGCAACGTAGCGGGGCCGGTCAATGAGCAGTTCTTC
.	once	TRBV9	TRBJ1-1	CASSLSGEWAEAFF	TGTGCCAGCAGCCTTTCGGGGGAGTGGGCTGAAGCTTTCTTT
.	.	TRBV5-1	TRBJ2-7	CASSLDWVEQYF	TGCGCCAGCAGCTTGGATTGGGTCGAGCAGTACTTC
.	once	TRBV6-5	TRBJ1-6	CASSRGVNSPLHF	TGTGCCAGCAGTAGAGGGGTTAATTCACCCCTCCACTTT
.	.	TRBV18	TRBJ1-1	CASTQTENTEAFF	TGTGCCAGCACCCAGACAGAGAACACTGAAGCTTTCTTT
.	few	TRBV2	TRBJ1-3	CASSENGNTIYF	TGTGCCAGCAGTGAGAACGGAAACACCATATATTTT
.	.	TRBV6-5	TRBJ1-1	CASRQPTGHNTEAFF	TGTGCCAGCAGACAACCTACAGGGCATAACACTGAAGCTTTCTTT
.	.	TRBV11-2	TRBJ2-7	CASSLDQATYEQYF	TGTGCCAGCAGCTTAGATCAGGCAACCTACGAGCAGTACTTC
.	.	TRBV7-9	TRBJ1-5	CASSLAGNRDQPQHF	TGTGCCAGCAGCTTAGCGGGGAACAGAGATCAGCCCCAGCATTTT
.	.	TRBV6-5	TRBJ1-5	CASITSGVSNQPQHF	TGTGCCAGCATCACCTCGGGGGTTAGCAATCAGCCCCAGCATTTT
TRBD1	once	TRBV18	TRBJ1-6	CASSPFYHRGNSPLHF	TGTGCCAGCTCACCATTTTATCACAGGGGGAATTCACCCCTCCACTTT
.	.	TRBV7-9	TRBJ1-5	CASSFRERQPQHF	TGTGCCAGCAGCTTCCGGGAGCGACAGCCCCAGCATTTT
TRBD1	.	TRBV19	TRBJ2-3	CASSTRGQGVADTQYF	TGTGCCAGTAGTACCCGGGGACAGGGAGTCGCAGATACGCAGTATTTT
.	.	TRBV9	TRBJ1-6	CASSSSRDARSSYNSPLHF	TGTGCCAGCAGCTCTAGCCGGGACGCCCGGAGCTCCTATAATTCACCCCTCCACTTT
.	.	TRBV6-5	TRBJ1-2	CASQGIYGYTF	TGTGCCAGCCAGGGGATTTATGGCTACACCTTC
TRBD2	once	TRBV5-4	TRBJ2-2	CASSSLAGANTGELFF	TGTGCCAGCAGCTCTTTAGCGGGGGCGAACACCGGGGAGCTGTTTTTT
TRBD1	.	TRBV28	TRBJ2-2	CASSFSGGAGELFF	TGTGCCAGCAGTTTTTCAGGGGGTGCCGGGGAGCTGTTTTTT
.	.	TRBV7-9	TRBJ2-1	CASSFFPSGSSYNEQFF	TGTGCCAGCAGTTTTTTCCCATCCGGGAGCTCCTACAATGAGCAGTTCTTC
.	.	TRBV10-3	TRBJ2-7	CAISARLGSYEQYF	TGTGCCATCAGTGCTCGGTTGGGGTCCTACGAGCAGTACTTC
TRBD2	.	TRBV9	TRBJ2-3	CASSARLAESTDTQYF	TGTGCCAGCAGCGCCAGACTAGCGGAGAGCACAGATACGCAGTATTTT
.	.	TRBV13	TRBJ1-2	CASSLKGQRDGYTF	TGTGCCAGCAGCTTAAAAGGACAGCGAGACGGCTACACCTTC
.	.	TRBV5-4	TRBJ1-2	CASEEAGQGHNGYTF	TGTGCCAGCGAGGAGGCGGGCCAGGGACATAATGGCTACACCTTC
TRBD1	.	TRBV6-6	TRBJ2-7	CASSPTGWEQYF	TGTGCCAGCAGTCCGACAGGGTGGGAGCAGTACTTC
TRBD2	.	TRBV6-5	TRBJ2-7	CASSYSASGVSYEQYF	TGTGCCAGCAGTTACTCGGCCAGCGGGGTTTCCTACGAGCAGTACTTC
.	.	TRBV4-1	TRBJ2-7	CASTPGGSSSYEQYF	TGCGCCAGCACCCCCGGGGGATCGAGCTCCTACGAGCAGTACTTC
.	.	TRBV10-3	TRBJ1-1	CAISESSLSRQNTEAFF	TGTGCCATCAGTGAGTCGAGTCTCTCACGGCAGAACACTGAAGCTTTCTTT
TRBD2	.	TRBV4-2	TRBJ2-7	CASSQDMSSGAYEQYF	TGTGCCAGCAGCCAAGACATGTCTAGCGGGGCCTACGAGCAGTACTTC
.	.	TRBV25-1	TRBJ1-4	CASSGDTSEKLFF	TGTGCCAGCAGTGGAGACACTTCAGAAAAACTGTTTTTT
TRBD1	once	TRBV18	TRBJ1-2	CASSPEGQGAFGYTF	TGTGCCAGCTCACCCGAGGGACAGGGGGCGTTTGGCTACACCTTC
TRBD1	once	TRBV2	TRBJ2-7	CASSRTGQEQYF	TGTGCCAGCAGCCGGACAGGGCAAGAGCAGTACTTC
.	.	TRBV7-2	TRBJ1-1	CASSLKDDTEAFF	TGTGCCAGCAGCTTAAAAGACGACACTGAAGCTTTCTTT